This is a list of T cell receptor beta chains from one sample in a study of technical replicates of blood from several donors. TCRdb's copy holds only in-frame clones and misses some; the assay was immunoSEQ multiplex PCR. Here the sample spans some 60,000 clones, more than 75% being singletons. Sequenced material: PBMCs. The receptor set was obtained from a human donor in good health. Some clones in this sample may be carry-over from other donors' samples. CDR3s include the opening cysteine and the closing phenylalanine or tryptophan. Each record gives: V gene, J gene, clone size, D gene, CDR3 protein, CDR3 DNA. A D gene is named only where the DNA matches it firmly. Where a row states a size, it is once, few, many or the class of an expanded clone; other rows omit it.

>TRBV13|TRBJ1-1|-|-
CASSFQGLGNTEAFF
TGTGCCAGCAGCTTTCAGGGGCTGGGGAACACTGAAGCTTTCTTT
>TRBV19|TRBJ1-5|-|-
CASSITPNQPQHF
TGTGCCAGTAGTATAACACCGAATCAGCCCCAGCATTTT
>TRBV18|TRBJ1-5|-|-
CASSPGAGAGQPQHF
TGTGCCAGCTCACCGGGGGCAGGGGCGGGCCAGCCCCAGCATTTT
>TRBV7-6|TRBJ1-1|few|TRBD1
CASSYGGGVKTEAFF
TGTGCCAGCAGCTACGGAGGGGGCGTGAAGACTGAAGCTTTCTTT
>TRBV7-2|TRBJ2-2|-|TRBD1
CASRIDRGRTGELFF
TGTGCCAGCAGGATAGACAGGGGTCGTACCGGGGAGCTGTTTTTT
>TRBV5-6|TRBJ1-2|-|TRBD1
CASSQAPGQGAGGYTF
TGTGCCAGCAGCCAAGCCCCGGGACAGGGGGCGGGTGGCTACACCTTC
>TRBV5-4|TRBJ2-1|-|TRBD2
CASSLGGSGPNEQFF
TGTGCCAGCAGCTTAGGCGGGAGTGGCCCCAATGAGCAGTTCTTC
>TRBV7-8|TRBJ2-3|-|-
CASSLLGRGYTDTQYF
TGTGCCAGCAGCCTCCTCGGGCGGGGCTACACAGATACGCAGTATTTT
>TRBV6-4|TRBJ2-7|-|-
CASSPGSGGTYEQYF
TGTGCCAGCAGCCCGGGGAGCGGAGGGACCTACGAGCAGTACTTC
>TRBV13|TRBJ2-7|-|-
CASSLQGLREQYF
TGTGCCAGCAGCTTACAGGGTCTAAGGGAGCAGTACTTC
>TRBV12-5|TRBJ2-5|-|-
CASGPGAGTASETQYF
TGTGCTAGTGGCCCGGGGGCAGGGACAGCGTCAGAGACCCAGTACTTC
>TRBV4-1|TRBJ2-2|few|-
CASSSRDSLGELFF
TGCGCCAGCAGCAGCCGGGACTCTCTGGGGGAGCTGTTTTTT
>TRBV14|TRBJ2-1|once|-
CASSRGPISYNEQFF
TGTGCCAGCAGCCGAGGCCCGATCTCCTACAATGAGCAGTTCTTC
>TRBV11-1|TRBJ2-2|-|-
CASSLDRNTGELFF
TGTGCCAGCAGCTTAGACAGGAACACCGGGGAGCTGTTTTTT
>TRBV30|TRBJ2-7|-|TRBD2
CAWSVTSEGYEQYF
TGTGCCTGGAGTGTAACTAGCGAGGGCTACGAGCAGTACTTC
>TRBV23-1|TRBJ2-7|-|TRBD1
CASSLRDRAYEQYF
TGCGCCAGCAGTCTTAGGGACAGGGCCTACGAGCAGTACTTC
>TRBV30|TRBJ1-2|-|-
CAWRKGRYGYTF
TGTGCCTGGAGGAAGGGGCGCTATGGCTACACCTTC
>TRBV5-6|TRBJ2-1|once|-
CASSLADNVQFF
TGTGCCAGCAGCTTGGCGGACAACGTGCAGTTCTTC
>TRBV19|TRBJ1-3|-|-
CASSTRQRSGNTIYF
TGTGCCAGTAGCACGCGACAGCGCTCTGGAAACACCATATATTTT
>TRBV5-1|TRBJ2-5|-|TRBD2
CASSSTSVPLETQYF
TGCGCCAGCAGCTCAACTAGCGTGCCACTGGAGACCCAGTACTTC
>TRBV6-5|TRBJ1-2|-|TRBD1
CASSGGQLNYGYTF
TGTGCCAGCAGTGGGGGACAGCTTAACTATGGCTACACCTTC
>TRBV7-2|TRBJ1-2|-|-
CASSLDYRQYGYTF
TGTGCCAGCAGCTTAGATTATAGACAGTATGGCTACACCTTC
>TRBV11-2|TRBJ2-1|-|TRBD2
CASSPIAGVLNEQFF
TGTGCCAGCAGCCCAATAGCGGGAGTCTTAAATGAGCAGTTCTTC
>TRBV7-8|TRBJ2-5|-|-
CASSSQRQETQYF
TGTGCCAGCAGCTCGCAGAGGCAAGAGACCCAGTACTTC
>TRBV6-1|TRBJ2-2|few|TRBD1
CASKLRQGIGELFF
TGTGCCAGCAAACTCCGACAGGGTATCGGGGAGCTGTTTTTT
>TRBV6-5|TRBJ1-2|-|-
CASSYSPAWGYTF
TGTGCCAGCAGTTATAGCCCCGCGTGGGGCTACACCTTC
>TRBV2|TRBJ2-2|-|TRBD2
CASTDGTSGGLKRTGELFF
TGTGCCAGCACCGACGGGACTAGCGGGGGCCTCAAGAGGACCGGGGAGCTGTTTTTT
>TRBV6-6|TRBJ1-4|-|TRBD1
CASQTRGQPEKLFF
TGTGCCAGCCAAACCCGGGGACAGCCTGAAAAACTGTTTTTT
>TRBV2|TRBJ2-1|-|TRBD2
CASKTSGKENEQFF
TGTGCCAGCAAGACTAGCGGGAAAGAAAATGAGCAGTTCTTC
>TRBV5-1|TRBJ1-6|-|TRBD1
CASSREPGQSSYNSPLHF
TGCGCCAGCAGCCGCGAACCGGGACAGAGCTCCTATAATTCACCCCTCCACTTT
>TRBV7-9|TRBJ1-6|-|TRBD1
CASSFRQGANSPLHF
TGTGCCAGCAGCTTTAGACAGGGGGCTAATTCACCCCTCCACTTT
>TRBV7-9|TRBJ2-3|-|-
CASSWRTDTQYF
TGTGCCAGCAGCTGGCGGACAGATACGCAGTATTTT
>TRBV7-2|TRBJ2-7|-|TRBD2
CASSPLGGGPSYEQYF
TGTGCCAGCAGCCCTCTCGGCGGGGGACCCTCCTACGAGCAGTACTTC
>TRBV6-1|TRBJ2-1|once|-
CASSTSGEAGEQFF
TGTGCCAGCAGTACCTCCGGGGAGGCTGGGGAGCAGTTCTTC
>TRBV9|TRBJ2-1|-|TRBD2
CASSVVGTSGGSEQFF
TGTGCCAGCAGCGTAGTCGGGACTAGCGGGGGATCTGAGCAGTTCTTC
>TRBV28|TRBJ1-6|-|-
CATLNPQGITSPLHF
TGTGCCACCCTCAATCCACAGGGAATAACATCACCCCTCCACTTT
>TRBV4-3|TRBJ2-2|-|-
CASSQRRSGELFF
TGCGCCAGCAGTCAAAGGAGATCCGGGGAGCTGTTTTTT
>TRBV6-5|TRBJ2-7|-|-
CASSSEKRTLVYEQYF
TGTGCCAGCAGTTCTGAAAAGCGGACCCTAGTCTACGAGCAGTACTTC
>TRBV7-2|TRBJ1-3|-|-
CASSQDTSSGNTIYF
TGTGCCAGCAGTCAGGACACCTCCTCTGGAAACACCATATATTTT
>TRBV6-6|TRBJ1-1|-|-
CASSYSRQGNTEAFF
TGTGCCAGCAGTTACAGTAGGCAGGGGAACACTGAAGCTTTCTTT
>TRBV7-2|TRBJ2-1|-|TRBD1
CASSLGWTGGTEQFF
TGTGCCAGCAGCCTGGGCTGGACAGGGGGCACTGAGCAGTTCTTC
>TRBV6-1|TRBJ2-1|-|-
CASSDRGNEQFF
TGTGCCAGCAGTGACAGGGGAAATGAGCAGTTCTTC
>TRBV19|TRBJ1-6|-|-
CASSRDLARPLHF
TGTGCCAGTAGCAGAGACCTCGCCAGGCCCCTCCACTTT
>TRBV30|TRBJ2-7|-|-
CAWNLLFMREQYF
TGTGCCTGGAATCTCTTGTTCATGAGGGAGCAGTACTTC
>TRBV11-3|TRBJ2-2|-|-
CASSFSGLDSNTGELFF
TGTGCCAGCAGCTTTAGTGGTCTGGACAGCAACACCGGGGAGCTGTTTTTT
>TRBV6-1|TRBJ2-7|-|-
CASRSEQGTPDEQYF
TGTGCCAGCAGGAGCGAACAGGGGACTCCCGACGAGCAGTACTTC
>TRBV5-1|TRBJ2-7|-|TRBD1
CASSQAMGTGYEQYF
TGCGCCAGCAGCCAGGCTATGGGGACAGGCTACGAGCAGTACTTC
>TRBV7-2|TRBJ1-1|-|-
CASSLKGGNTEAFF
TGTGCCAGCAGCTTAAAGGGAGGGAACACTGAAGCTTTCTTT
>TRBV6-1|TRBJ2-2|-|TRBD2
CASSGLAGGNTGELFF
TGTGCCAGCAGTGGTCTAGCGGGGGGAAATACCGGGGAGCTGTTTTTT
>TRBV6-5|TRBJ2-4|once|-
CASSYGRGPAKNIQYF
TGTGCCAGCAGTTACGGTAGGGGCCCGGCCAAAAACATTCAGTACTTC
>TRBV19|TRBJ2-5|-|TRBD2
CASSPGTSGAETQYF
TGTGCCAGTAGTCCAGGGACTAGCGGGGCAGAGACCCAGTACTTC